The present TCR beta chain was sequenced within a study of blood T cell repertoires in COVID-19. Seattle enrolled patients during active infection and tracked them longitudinally. This CDR3 has 14 amino acids. Germline V gene data show CDR1 as MNHEY and CDR2 as SVGEGT. With V trimmed by 1 base and J by 1 base, 0 bases remained unmatched. Per the original data handling: Using reference gene primer amplification, nucleated cell counts were estimated. Produced via immunoSEQ multiplex PCR; TCRdb's table is partial and in-frame only. V and J calls plus clone size are reproduced from that table; the DNA served to infer D and trimming. The sample lists just over 150,000 clones; about 90% were seen once.

The sequencing sample was made of peripheral blood. The chain recombines TRBV6-2 or TRBV6-3 with TRBJ1-1; TRBD1 matches 7 bases. This receptor was identified in a man under 40 with COVID-19, enrolled during active disease. CDR3 sequence (DNA): TGTGCCAGCAGTTACTGGACAGGGAACACTGAAGCTTTCTTT. Translated: CASSYWTGNTEAFF.